Each of the 14 T cell receptor beta chains below was sequenced from the same sample in a study of T cells in Graves' hyperthyroidism and ophthalmopathy (dated by TCRdb to about 2019). The receptor library was made with multiplex PCR. The run used an Illumina HiSeq 2000. Amplification of TCR beta CDR3 regions was carried out from RNA transcripts. For the first round of RT-PCR on the TCR CDR3, the HTBI primer set was used together with the Qiagen OneStep RT-PCR kit. TCRdb reprocessed the public reads (quality trimming at Q25 with fastp, clone calling with MiXCR) and kept in-frame beta chains. Rows are unified per CDR3 protein, each entry keeping the most common DNA and genes. Counted in this sample were around 520,000 distinct CDR3 sequences; 12% to 15% of them appeared once. The ten largest clones represent about 14% of the sample. Sample: blood. The receptors were sampled from a woman in her 40s with Graves' hyperthyroidism.

This clonotype was recorded at least ten times. V is TRBV7-4 and J is TRBJ2-2; 12 bases are shared with TRBD1. Germline CDR1 is SGHVT and CDR2 is SQSDAQ. The length of the CDR3 is 16 residues. Trimming cost V 4 bases and J 4 bases; bases outside gene matches: 4. The CDR3 sequence: CASSSGTGGGTGELFF. The CDR3 nucleotides read TGTGCCAGCAGCTCGGGGACAGGGGGCGGCACCGGGGAGCTGTTTTTT.

This clonotype was observed at least ten times. The genes are TRBV4-1 and TRBJ2-5; TRBD1 or TRBD2 may be the D gene (5 bases each). V was clipped by 1 base and J by 1 base, with 19 bases between them. CDR1 is MGHRA, CDR2 YSYEKL, per germline. CDR3 length: 18 amino acids. The CDR3 protein is CASSQALFTGTAQETQYF. Written as DNA, the CDR3 is TGCGCCAGCAGCCAAGCCCTGTTCACCGGGACGGCCCAAGAGACCCAGTACTTC.

This clonotype was detected many times. CDR3 in amino acids: CASEDRVENTIYF. As DNA, the CDR3 is TGTGCCAGCGAGGACAGGGTCGAAAACACCATATATTTT. This chain uses TRBV3-1 with TRBJ1-3, with 8 nucleotides matching TRBD1. CDR3 length: 13 residues. Unmatched junction bases numbered 6, after V lost 8 bases and J lost 6 bases. The germline V gene has CDR1 LGHDT and CDR2 YNNKEL (reference sequence). Using reference TRBV3-1 and TRBJ1-3 for the parts outside the CDR3, the full variable domain is DTAVSQTPKYLVTQMGNDKSIKCEQNLGHDTMYWYKQDSKKFLKIMFSYNNKELIINETVPNRFSPKSPDKAHLNLHINSLELGDSAVYFCASEDRVENTIYFGEGSWLTVV.

Concerning this clonotype itself: Possible read error: a much larger clone is one base away. The chain employs TRBV5-1 and TRBJ2-7; 9 positions agree with TRBD1. The CDR3 has 15 residues. The germline CDR1 and CDR2 sequences are SGHRS and YFSETQ. The CDR3 here is CASSSSPGQGYEQHF. The CDR3 nucleotides are TGCGCCAGCAGCTCGTCGCCGGGACAGGGCTACGAGCAGCACTTC.

Worth noting for this clonotype: This may be a read error, as it is one base from a much larger clone. This chain connects TRBV18 to TRBJ2-2, with D unclear. The length of the CDR3 is 14 residues. In germline, CDR1 is KGHSH, CDR2 LQKENI. The CDR3 reads CAGSPPLQPGELFF. The CDR3 nucleotides are TGTGCCGGCTCACCACCTCTCCAGCCCGGGGAGCTGTTTTTT.

This clonotype was detected ten times or more. The rearrangement links TRBV2 to TRBJ2-7; D is uncertain. From germline, CDR1 is SNHLY and CDR2 FYNNEI. V shed 7 bases and J shed 4 bases, with 8 bases lying between them. This CDR3 contains 11 residues. This CDR3 reads CASKELYEQYF. The CDR3 region has the DNA TGTGCCAGCAAGGAGTTATACGAGCAGTACTTC. The whole variable domain, remainder taken from reference TRBV2 and TRBJ2-7, is EPEVTQTPSHQVTQMGQEVILRCVPISNHLYFYWYRQILGQKVEFLVSFYNNEISEKSEIFDDQFSVERPDGSNFTLKIRSTKLEDSAMYFCASKELYEQYFGPGTRLTVT.

The table lists this clonotype with a few counts. The V and J genes are TRBV10-3 and TRBJ1-1, with D possibly TRBD1 on 5 matching bases. Per germline, CDR1 ENHRY and CDR2 SYGVKD. The CDR3 is made up of 15 amino acids. Between the trimmed V and J ends, which lost 0 bases and 4 bases, there was a span of 12 bases. The CDR3 loop reads CAISESTGGSTEAFF. In nucleotides, the CDR3 is TGTGCCATCAGTGAGTCGACCGGGGGAAGCACTGAAGCTTTCTTT.

This clonotype was observed at least ten times. The V gene is TRBV28, the J gene TRBJ2-3; maybe TRBD2 (6 bases). The length of the CDR3 is 14 residues. Deletions cut 8 bases from V and 3 bases from J, with 15 bases between. Germline CDR1 and CDR2: MDHEN and SYDVKM. This CDR3 is CASGGAAGTDTQYF. In nucleotides, the CDR3 is TGTGCCAGCGGCGGGGCGGCGGGGACAGATACGCAGTATTTT.

This clonotype was observed at least ten times. The chain couples TRBV30 to TRBJ2-5; no clear D. The CDR3 extends over 15 amino acids. Germline CDR1 is GTSNPN and CDR2 is SVGIG (reference sequence). The V end lost 0 bases, the J end lost 0 bases, and 11 bases lay between the germline ends. Here the CDR3 reads CAWSVDPTYQETQYF. The CDR3 region has the DNA TGTGCCTGGAGTGTAGACCCCACGTACCAAGAGACCCAGTACTTC.

The chain has TRBV7-2 and TRBJ1-4; 9 bases are shared with TRBD1. The V gene's germline CDR1 is SGHTA and CDR2 FQGNSA. The CDR3 spans 15 residues. J lost 3 bases, V lost 5 bases, and 4 bases had no gene match. This chain's CDR3 is CASSIQGAPNEKLFF. For the CDR3, the DNA is TGTGCCAGCAGCATACAGGGGGCACCTAATGAAAAACTGTTTTTT.

This clonotype was recorded many times. The chain recombines TRBV2 with TRBJ2-1; D possibly corresponds to TRBD1 (6 bases). V lost 10 bases, J lost 4 bases, and 11 bases lay in between. In germline, CDR1 is SNHLY, CDR2 FYNNEI. This CDR3 is 12 amino acids long. DNA of the CDR3: TGTGCCACAGGGGCCCAATACAATGAGCAGTTCTTC. The encoded protein is CATGAQYNEQFF.

This clonotype was seen repeatedly, ten times or more. The J gene is TRBJ2-3, the V gene TRBV20-1; either TRBD1 or TRBD2 may fit D (5 bases each). The CDR3 extends over 16 amino acids. Trimming pared 0 bases from V and 0 bases from J, leaving 13 bases between. Per the germline V gene, CDR1 is DFQATT and CDR2 is SNEGSKA (reference sequence). This CDR3 is CSARDRGGSSTDTQYF. CDR3 in DNA: TGCAGTGCTAGAGATCGGGGCGGTTCTAGCACAGATACGCAGTATTTT.

J is TRBJ2-7 and V is TRBV27; D may be TRBD2 (6 bases). This CDR3 is built from 16 residues. Between the trimmed V and J ends, which lost 7 bases and 5 bases, there was a span of 24 bases. CDR1 is MNHEY, CDR2 SMNVEV, per germline (reference sequence). CDR3 sequence (DNA): TGTGCCAGCACGGGCCGGGGTTCGGCGGGACGACACGAGCAGTACTTC. As protein: CASTGRGSAGRHEQYF.

Only one count was recorded for this clonotype. The chain uses TRBV5-6 and TRBJ2-7; D not certain. CDR3 length: 13 amino acids. V gave up 6 bases and J gave up 2 bases, with 12 bases separating them. Germline lookup yields CDR1 SGHDT and CDR2 YYEEEE. Here the CDR3 reads CASTYGGAYEQYF. The DNA of the CDR3 is TGTGCCAGCACCTACGGCGGCGCCTACGAGCAGTACTTC.